These T cell receptor beta chains were read from a single sample in a study of human T cells and chemical hapten exposure. TCRdb analysed the RACE reads with MiXCR anew, one entry per CDR3 protein. Of around 67,000 distinct CDR3 sequences listed, 8.5% are singletons. This specimen consisted of whole blood, obtained in connection with sensitization to the hapten diphenylcyclopropenone (DPC). The receptor source for this set is a woman between 45 and 65 years old with alopecia areata. Some clones in this sample may be carry-over from other donors' samples. The CDR3 runs from the conserved cysteine through the conserved F or W. D genes are given only for firm matches. Clone size, where shown, is once, few, many, or a class for clones that have expanded.

cdr3_aa: CASSQDRVKAFF; cdr3_nt: TGTGCCAGCAGCCAAGACCGAGTCAAAGCTTTCTTT; d_call: .; j_call: TRBJ1-1; v_call: TRBV3-1; clone_size: .
cdr3_aa: CSVYSGEGETQYF; cdr3_nt: TGCAGCGTTTATAGCGGAGAGGGAGAGACCCAGTACTTC; d_call: .; j_call: TRBJ2-5; v_call: TRBV29-1; clone_size: .
cdr3_aa: CASSSRVGGITEAFF; cdr3_nt: TGTGCCAGCAGCTCACGGGTAGGAGGAATTACTGAAGCTTTCTTT; d_call: .; j_call: TRBJ1-1; v_call: TRBV7-8; clone_size: .
cdr3_aa: CASSLEGLNTEAFF; cdr3_nt: TGCGCCAGCAGCTTGGAAGGGCTAAACACTGAAGCTTTCTTT; d_call: .; j_call: TRBJ1-1; v_call: TRBV5-1; clone_size: once
cdr3_aa: CASRLLSGLNTEAFF; cdr3_nt: TGTGCCAGCAGACTCCTTTCAGGCCTGAACACTGAAGCTTTCTTT; d_call: .; j_call: TRBJ1-1; v_call: TRBV11-3; clone_size: few
cdr3_aa: CASSLRGLNTEAFF; cdr3_nt: TGTGCCAGCAGTTTGAGGGGCTTGAACACTGAAGCTTTCTTT; d_call: .; j_call: TRBJ1-1; v_call: TRBV28; clone_size: many
cdr3_aa: CASSAGMGGRQPQHF; cdr3_nt: TGTGCCAGCAGCGCAGGGATGGGGGGCCGGCAGCCCCAGCATTTT; d_call: .; j_call: TRBJ1-5; v_call: TRBV3-1; clone_size: .
cdr3_aa: CASTHGGLKRNTIYF; cdr3_nt: TGTGCCAGCACCCATGGGGGGCTTAAACGGAACACCATATATTTT; d_call: .; j_call: TRBJ1-3; v_call: TRBV28; clone_size: .
cdr3_aa: CASSVGQSYEQYF; cdr3_nt: TGCGCCAGCAGCGTGGGACAGTCCTACGAGCAGTACTTC; d_call: TRBD1; j_call: TRBJ2-7; v_call: TRBV5-1; clone_size: few
cdr3_aa: CASSLEGQGAGNTIYF; cdr3_nt: TGTGCCAGCAGCTTGGAAGGACAGGGTGCGGGAAACACCATATATTTT; d_call: TRBD1; j_call: TRBJ1-3; v_call: TRBV5-6; clone_size: few
cdr3_aa: CASSPRGGNTIYF; cdr3_nt: TGTGCCAGCAGCCCCAGGGGGGGAAACACCATATATTTT; d_call: TRBD1; j_call: TRBJ1-3; v_call: TRBV3-1; clone_size: .
cdr3_aa: CASSEYLRGFEQYF; cdr3_nt: TGTGCCAGCAGTGAATATTTAAGAGGGTTCGAGCAGTACTTC; d_call: .; j_call: TRBJ2-7; v_call: TRBV25-1; clone_size: few
cdr3_aa: CSANQLAGASTDTQYF; cdr3_nt: TGCAGTGCCAACCAACTAGCGGGCGCTAGCACAGATACGCAGTATTTT; d_call: TRBD2; j_call: TRBJ2-3; v_call: TRBV20-1; clone_size: .
cdr3_aa: CSARGSNQPQHF; cdr3_nt: TGCAGTGCTAGGGGTAGCAATCAGCCCCAGCATTTT; d_call: .; j_call: TRBJ1-5; v_call: TRBV20-1; clone_size: many
cdr3_aa: CASSSRTSPGANVLTF; cdr3_nt: TGTGCCAGCAGCTCAAGAACATCGCCTGGGGCCAACGTCCTGACTTTC; d_call: .; j_call: TRBJ2-6; v_call: TRBV11-1; clone_size: few
cdr3_aa: CASSPLALGTNSPLHF; cdr3_nt: TGTGCCAGCTCACCACTAGCCCTCGGCACAAATTCACCCCTCCACTTT; d_call: .; j_call: TRBJ1-6; v_call: TRBV18; clone_size: .
cdr3_aa: CASNSWTSGQETQYF; cdr3_nt: TGTGCCAGCAACAGCTGGACTAGCGGCCAAGAGACCCAGTACTTC; d_call: TRBD2; j_call: TRBJ2-5; v_call: TRBV25-1; clone_size: .
cdr3_aa: CASSPIAWSETQYF; cdr3_nt: TGTGCCAGCAGCCCTATAGCGTGGAGTGAGACCCAGTACTTC; d_call: .; j_call: TRBJ2-5; v_call: TRBV7-2; clone_size: many
cdr3_aa: CAWAVDRGTGQYF; cdr3_nt: TGTGCCTGGGCTGTGGACAGGGGGACTGGGCAGTACTTC; d_call: TRBD1; j_call: TRBJ2-7; v_call: TRBV30; clone_size: .
cdr3_aa: CSVAGSYEQYF; cdr3_nt: TGCAGCGTTGCAGGAAGTTACGAGCAGTACTTC; d_call: .; j_call: TRBJ2-7; v_call: TRBV29-1; clone_size: few
cdr3_aa: CSVAPPRDPYGYTF; cdr3_nt: TGCAGCGTTGCCCCGCCCAGGGATCCGTACGGCTACACCTTC; d_call: .; j_call: TRBJ1-2; v_call: TRBV29-1; clone_size: many
cdr3_aa: CASSVTSGGDTQYF; cdr3_nt: TGTGCCAGCAGCGTTACTAGCGGAGGAGATACGCAGTATTTT; d_call: TRBD2; j_call: TRBJ2-3; v_call: TRBV7-9; clone_size: many
cdr3_aa: CASLGPGSTDTQYF; cdr3_nt: TGTGCCAGCCTCGGCCCAGGTAGCACAGATACGCAGTATTTT; d_call: .; j_call: TRBJ2-3; v_call: TRBV28; clone_size: .
cdr3_aa: CASSQGLAEIAKNIQYF; cdr3_nt: TGTGCCAGCAGCCAAGGACTAGCGGAAATAGCCAAAAACATTCAGTACTTC; d_call: TRBD2; j_call: TRBJ2-4; v_call: TRBV4-2; clone_size: once
cdr3_aa: CASSQDPAVSSYEQYF; cdr3_nt: TGTGCCAGCAGCCAAGATCCAGCGGTGAGCTCCTACGAGCAGTACTTC; d_call: .; j_call: TRBJ2-7; v_call: TRBV4-2; clone_size: .
cdr3_aa: CASSRPGQGDGNTIYF; cdr3_nt: TGTGCCAGCAGTCGGCCGGGACAAGGGGACGGAAACACCATATATTTT; d_call: .; j_call: TRBJ1-3; v_call: TRBV12-3/TRBV12-4; clone_size: .
cdr3_aa: CASSPRTGSSTDTQYF; cdr3_nt: TGTGCCAGCAGCCCACGGACAGGGTCTAGCACAGATACGCAGTATTTT; d_call: TRBD1; j_call: TRBJ2-3; v_call: TRBV28; clone_size: many
cdr3_aa: CASSLSPSPSNEQFF; cdr3_nt: TGTGCCAGCAGTTTATCTCCCTCGCCCTCCAATGAGCAGTTCTTC; d_call: .; j_call: TRBJ2-1; v_call: TRBV27; clone_size: many
cdr3_aa: CATHGTQSNEKLFF; cdr3_nt: TGTGCCACCCACGGGACACAATCTAATGAAAAACTGTTTTTT; d_call: .; j_call: TRBJ1-4; v_call: TRBV2; clone_size: .
cdr3_aa: CASSQGAGAYEQYF; cdr3_nt: TGTGCCAGCAGCCAAGGTGCAGGCGCCTACGAGCAGTACTTC; d_call: .; j_call: TRBJ2-7; v_call: TRBV3-1; clone_size: .
cdr3_aa: CATGLARDTQYF; cdr3_nt: TGTGCCACGGGACTAGCGAGAGATACGCAGTATTTT; d_call: TRBD2; j_call: TRBJ2-3; v_call: TRBV6-6; clone_size: many
cdr3_aa: CASGFQGGEQFF; cdr3_nt: TGTGCCAGCGGGTTCCAGGGGGGTGAGCAGTTCTTC; d_call: .; j_call: TRBJ2-1; v_call: TRBV6-1; clone_size: many
cdr3_aa: CAWSVGARGTDTQYF; cdr3_nt: TGTGCCTGGAGTGTAGGCGCCAGGGGCACAGATACGCAGTATTTT; d_call: .; j_call: TRBJ2-3; v_call: TRBV30; clone_size: many
cdr3_aa: CASTPNPTSYGYTF; cdr3_nt: TGTGCCAGCACCCCTAACCCTACCTCCTATGGCTACACCTTC; d_call: .; j_call: TRBJ1-2; v_call: TRBV9; clone_size: .
cdr3_aa: CASSLARRTESYEQYF; cdr3_nt: TGTGCCAGCAGCTTAGCGCGAAGGACAGAGTCCTACGAGCAGTACTTC; d_call: .; j_call: TRBJ2-7; v_call: TRBV11-1; clone_size: few
cdr3_aa: CASSLSGPTDTQYF; cdr3_nt: TGTGCCAGCAGCTTAAGTGGCCCCACAGATACGCAGTATTTT; d_call: .; j_call: TRBJ2-3; v_call: TRBV7-2; clone_size: few
cdr3_aa: CASTPGGQYEQYF; cdr3_nt: TGTGCCAGCACCCCGGGGGGGCAATACGAGCAGTACTTC; d_call: TRBD2; j_call: TRBJ2-7; v_call: TRBV28; clone_size: few
cdr3_aa: CASSLTGGGEAFF; cdr3_nt: TGTGCCAGCAGTTTAACGGGGGGCGGTGAAGCTTTCTTT; d_call: .; j_call: TRBJ1-1; v_call: TRBV27; clone_size: .
cdr3_aa: CSARESGTRHFSGANVLTF; cdr3_nt: TGCAGTGCTAGAGAATCCGGGACACGGCATTTCTCTGGGGCCAACGTCCTGACTTTC; d_call: .; j_call: TRBJ2-6; v_call: TRBV20-1; clone_size: few
cdr3_aa: CSASTSGRNEQFF; cdr3_nt: TGCAGTGCCTCAACTAGCGGGAGGAATGAGCAGTTCTTC; d_call: TRBD2; j_call: TRBJ2-1; v_call: TRBV20-1; clone_size: .
cdr3_aa: CASSNTGGTNEKLFF; cdr3_nt: TGTGCCAGCAGCAATACAGGGGGGACTAATGAAAAACTGTTTTTT; d_call: TRBD1; j_call: TRBJ1-4; v_call: TRBV7-2; clone_size: few
cdr3_aa: CASSLPPSYEQYF; cdr3_nt: TGTGCCAGCAGCTTGCCTCCCTCCTACGAGCAGTACTTC; d_call: .; j_call: TRBJ2-7; v_call: TRBV5-6; clone_size: few
cdr3_aa: CASSLGRDPSYEQYF; cdr3_nt: TGTGCCAGCAGTTTGGGCAGGGACCCATCCTACGAGCAGTACTTC; d_call: .; j_call: TRBJ2-7; v_call: TRBV28; clone_size: many
cdr3_aa: CASSRGTLNTEAFF; cdr3_nt: TGTGCCAGCAGTAGAGGAACACTGAACACTGAAGCTTTCTTT; d_call: .; j_call: TRBJ1-1; v_call: TRBV12-3/TRBV12-4; clone_size: many
cdr3_aa: CASSLQGSNQPQHF; cdr3_nt: TGTGCCAGCAGCTTACAGGGTAGCAATCAGCCCCAGCATTTT; d_call: .; j_call: TRBJ1-5; v_call: TRBV12-3/TRBV12-4; clone_size: many
cdr3_aa: CASSLDGTALGAQYF; cdr3_nt: TGTGCCAGCAGCTTAGACGGGACCGCCTTAGGGGCGCAGTATTTT; d_call: .; j_call: TRBJ2-3; v_call: TRBV7-9; clone_size: .
cdr3_aa: CASSGDSFLNTEAFF; cdr3_nt: TGTGCCAGCAGCGGGGACAGCTTTTTGAACACTGAAGCTTTCTTT; d_call: TRBD1; j_call: TRBJ1-1; v_call: TRBV5-6; clone_size: .
cdr3_aa: CASSREPYEQYF; cdr3_nt: TGTGCCAGCTCTAGGGAACCCTACGAGCAGTACTTC; d_call: .; j_call: TRBJ2-7; v_call: TRBV18; clone_size: .
cdr3_aa: CSVEAKNIQYF; cdr3_nt: TGCAGCGTTGAAGCCAAAAACATTCAGTACTTC; d_call: .; j_call: TRBJ2-4; v_call: TRBV29-1; clone_size: few
cdr3_aa: CASSLRGSTNEKLFF; cdr3_nt: TGTGCCAGCAGCTTAAGGGGGTCAACTAATGAAAAACTGTTTTTT; d_call: .; j_call: TRBJ1-4; v_call: TRBV7-2; clone_size: many
cdr3_aa: CASSLSGLRTDTQYF; cdr3_nt: TGTGCCAGCAGCTTATCCGGGTTGAGGACAGATACGCAGTATTTT; d_call: .; j_call: TRBJ2-3; v_call: TRBV11-2; clone_size: few
cdr3_aa: CASSSIQGPDTQYF; cdr3_nt: TGTGCCAGCAGTTCGATCCAGGGTCCAGATACGCAGTATTTT; d_call: .; j_call: TRBJ2-3; v_call: TRBV28; clone_size: many
cdr3_aa: CSARAEGSPKETQYF; cdr3_nt: TGCAGTGCTAGAGCAGAGGGGTCCCCTAAAGAGACCCAGTACTTC; d_call: .; j_call: TRBJ2-5; v_call: TRBV20-1; clone_size: few
cdr3_aa: CSVVQGTDTQYF; cdr3_nt: TGCAGCGTTGTTCAGGGTACAGATACGCAGTATTTT; d_call: .; j_call: TRBJ2-3; v_call: TRBV29-1; clone_size: many
cdr3_aa: CSARGTGPYEQYF; cdr3_nt: TGCAGTGCTAGGGGGACAGGCCCGTACGAGCAGTACTTC; d_call: TRBD1; j_call: TRBJ2-7; v_call: TRBV20-1; clone_size: few